These 2 T cell receptor beta chains came from one sample sequenced in a study of blood T cells in healthy people across ages. For the second PCR, which ran for about 6 to 11 cycles, a sample-barcoded 5' primer and a J-beta primer mix were used. TCRdb fed the 5' RACE reads into MiXCR, producing one record per CDR3 protein. The sample lists around 940,000 distinct CDR3 sequences, 51% seen once, with 20% to 25% in the top ten. Sequenced sample: blood. The source is a woman aged 55-69 years in good health.

J is TRBJ2-3 and V is TRBV27, with 7 positions matching TRBD2. J lost 4 bases, V lost 3 bases, and 7 bases had no gene match. The CDR3 contains 15 residues. Germline values: CDR1 MNHEY, CDR2 SMNVEV (reference sequence). CDR3 bases: TGTGCCAGCAGTTTTGAGGGAGGGCTATCAGATACGCAGTATTTT. This gives the protein CASSFEGGLSDTQYF.

This clonotype was seen more than once but under ten times. The V gene is TRBV7-2, the J gene TRBJ1-2; no reliable D call. CDR1 SGHTA and CDR2 FQGNSA come from the germline V gene. V was cut by 3 bases and J by 5 bases, with 7 bases left in between. This CDR3 spans 12 amino acids. The CDR3: CASSFSPYGYTF. In DNA form, the CDR3 reads TGTGCCAGCAGCTTTTCCCCATATGGCTACACCTTC.